These T cell receptor beta chains were read from a single sample in a study of T cells in Graves' hyperthyroidism and ophthalmopathy. Each CDR3 protein is one row after TCRdb ran MiXCR on the multiplex PCR reads. The top ten clones hold almost 6% of a sample with 550,000 to 650,000 distinct CDR3 sequences, approximately 14% of them seen once. The sequencing input was blood. These receptors were collected from a woman aged 25-40 years with Graves' hyperthyroidism that later progressed to Graves' ophthalmopathy. CDR3s include the opening cysteine and the closing phenylalanine or tryptophan. The order of the fields is D gene, V gene, J gene, clone size, CDR3 DNA, CDR3 protein. A D gene is named only where the DNA matches it firmly. Expanded clones are given a class, and other clones once, few, many or no size at all.

>-|TRBV11-3|TRBJ2-1|few
TGTGCCAGCAGCCCGGGGGTGGAGAACGGTGAGCAGTTCTTC
CASSPGVENGEQFF
>TRBD2|TRBV6-5|TRBJ2-7|-
TGTGCCAGCAGTTACCCCGGGACTAGCGACTCCGGCGAACTGTACGAGCAGTACTTC
CASSYPGTSDSGELYEQYF
>-|TRBV30|TRBJ1-2|-
TGTGCCTGGAGTGTTCTGGAAAAGGATGGCTACACCTTC
CAWSVLEKDGYTF
>TRBD2|TRBV24-1|TRBJ2-2|many
TGTGCCACCAGTGATTTCGGGAGGGACGTTTTTGAGGAGCTGTTTTTT
CATSDFGRDVFEELFF
>TRBD1|TRBV28|TRBJ2-7|-
TGTGCCAGCAGTTACCCGAGGGGGCCCGGCTCCTACGAGCAGTACTTC
CASSYPRGPGSYEQYF
>-|TRBV2|TRBJ2-6|many
TGTGCCAGCAGCAGGGGGGCGGGATCTGGGGCCAACGTCCTGACTTTC
CASSRGAGSGANVLTF
>-|TRBV11-2|TRBJ2-1|many
TGTGCCAGCAGCTTCGGAGACGAGCAGTTCTTC
CASSFGDEQFF
>-|TRBV9|TRBJ2-2|-
TGTGCCAGCAGCGTAGGAGGGTTGAACGGGGAGCTGTTTTTT
CASSVGGLNGELFF
>TRBD2|TRBV20-1|TRBJ2-1|many
TGCAGTGCTAGGTTTCTAGCGGGCACCTACAATGAGCAGTTCTTC
CSARFLAGTYNEQFF
>-|TRBV7-9|TRBJ2-5|many
TGTGCCAGCAGCTTCATGGGTCCCTGGACAGAGACCCAGTACTTC
CASSFMGPWTETQYF
>-|TRBV11-2|TRBJ1-4|many
TGTGCCAGCAGCTTAGGGAACAGAAGGGAAAAACTGTTTTTT
CASSLGNRREKLFF
>-|TRBV15|TRBJ2-1|few
TGTGCCACCAGCAGGGACGGGGTTTGGGGGCAGTTCTTC
CATSRDGVWGQFF
>-|TRBV7-2|TRBJ1-3|many
TGTGCCAGCAGCTTATGGGCAGACTCTTCCCTCTCTGGAAACACCATATATTTT
CASSLWADSSLSGNTIYF
>TRBD2|TRBV12-3/TRBV12-4|TRBJ2-1|many
TGTGCCAGCAGCCGTCCTAGCGGGAGGGCCAATGAGCAGTTCTTC
CASSRPSGRANEQFF
>-|TRBV4-1|TRBJ2-5|-
TGCGCCAGCAGCCAAGAGGAGCAAGAGACCCAGTACTTC
CASSQEEQETQYF
>TRBD1|TRBV20-1|TRBJ1-2|many
TGCAGTGCTCGGACAGGGGGAGACTATGGCTACACCTTC
CSARTGGDYGYTF
>-|TRBV6-2/TRBV6-3|TRBJ1-1|-
TGTGCCAGCAGTTACTCGATGGGCCGGGGGCCCTTTGAAGCTTTCTTT
CASSYSMGRGPFEAFF
>TRBD2|TRBV7-2|TRBJ2-1|many
TGTGCCAGCAGCTTAGACGGGAGGCTCAATGAGCAGTTCTTC
CASSLDGRLNEQFF
>-|TRBV4-3|TRBJ1-2|many
TGCGCCAGCAGCCAAGCGGCAGGCAGCCCCTATGGCTACACCTTC
CASSQAAGSPYGYTF
>TRBD1|TRBV6-1|TRBJ1-1|many
TGTGCCAGCATTACCTACAGGGGTGGGGACACTGAAGCTTTCTTT
CASITYRGGDTEAFF
>-|TRBV18|TRBJ2-7|few
TGTGCCAGCTCACCACTGGGGCAGGCTGACGAGCAGTACTTC
CASSPLGQADEQYF
>-|TRBV11-3|TRBJ2-5|many
TGTGCCAGCAGCCTAAACAGGGCGGAGACCCAGTACTTC
CASSLNRAETQYF
>-|TRBV11-3|TRBJ2-1|many
TGTGCCAGCAGCTTAACCGGTTATGAGCAGTTCTTC
CASSLTGYEQFF
>TRBD2|TRBV28|TRBJ2-3|many
TGTGCCAGCAGTTTAGGGACTAGCGTATTACGGTCAGATACGCAGTATTTT
CASSLGTSVLRSDTQYF
>-|TRBV3-1|TRBJ1-2|few
TGTGCCAGCAGCCAAGTAGGAGGGAAAGTCCACTATGGCTACACCTTC
CASSQVGGKVHYGYTF
>-|TRBV27|TRBJ2-3|many
TGTGCCAGCAGTTTGAGGGGGACGCTGGGCACAGATACGCAGTATTTT
CASSLRGTLGTDTQYF
>TRBD2|TRBV27|TRBJ2-7|many
TGTGCCAGTATCGAGCGGGGAGGACGCCACGAGCAGTACTTC
CASIERGGRHEQYF
>-|TRBV5-1|TRBJ2-3|-
TGCGCCAGCAGCTTGGATCAGGCAGTAGCAGATACGCAGTATTTT
CASSLDQAVADTQYF
>-|TRBV7-9|TRBJ2-7|-
TGTGCCAGCAGCTCTCGGGGGGCCACCTCCTACGAGCAGTACTTC
CASSSRGATSYEQYF
>TRBD1|TRBV5-4|TRBJ1-1|-
TGTGCCAGCAGCCGGGACAGCCACACTGAAGCTTTCTTT
CASSRDSHTEAFF
>-|TRBV10-3|TRBJ2-7|few
TGTGCCATCCAGACAGCCTACGAGCAGTACTTC
CAIQTAYEQYF
>-|TRBV3-1|TRBJ2-6|many
TGTGCCAGCAGCCAAGACAGAACGGTCTCGGGGGCCAACGTCCTGACTTTC
CASSQDRTVSGANVLTF
>TRBD1|TRBV5-1|TRBJ2-7|many
TGCGCCAGCAGCCTACAGGACAGGGTAAGCGAGCAGTACTTC
CASSLQDRVSEQYF
>-|TRBV14|TRBJ2-5|many
TGTGCCAGCAGCCAGTTGGACAGTTCCTTTCGAGAGACCCAGTACTTC
CASSQLDSSFRETQYF
>TRBD2|TRBV5-1|TRBJ2-1|many
TGCGCCAGCAGCCCAGCGGGAGGGCCTCCGAATGAGCAGTTCTTC
CASSPAGGPPNEQFF
>-|TRBV19|TRBJ2-5|many
TGTGCCAGTAGTCTGTCAGAAGAGACCCAGTACTTC
CASSLSEETQYF
>-|TRBV7-7|TRBJ2-2|-
TGTGCTAGCAGTCCCGAATCCTTTGACAGGACGAACACCGGGGAGCTGTTTTTT
CASSPESFDRTNTGELFF
>-|TRBV28|TRBJ2-7|many
TGTGCCAGCATCGTCGGGGGCGGCGGCTTTGGCGGGAGAGGCTACGAGCAGTACTTC
CASIVGGGGFGGRGYEQYF
>TRBD2|TRBV7-8|TRBJ2-5|-
TGTGCCAGCGGGGGGGTTGGGGAATGGGCGACCCAGTACTTC
CASGGVGEWATQYF
>-|TRBV7-2|TRBJ1-2|-
TGTGCCAGCAGCTTTGGGTTCCCTAGAAGAGACTACACCTTC
CASSFGFPRRDYTF